The rows below give T cell receptor beta chains drawn from one sample of a study of immune characterization of retroperitoneal liposarcoma. In TCRdb, the PCR reads were re-called with MiXCR into one record per CDR3 protein. The sample lists about 10,000 distinct CDR3 sequences, 28% occurring once. Sequenced input: tumor tissue. The source of these receptors is a female donor with retroperitoneal liposarcoma. Both conserved end residues are part of each CDR3. D genes are given only for firm matches. Size values are once, few and many counts, or a class for expanded clones, and some rows have none.

v_gene,abundance,j_gene,d_gene,CDR3aa,CDR3nt
TRBV7-3,few,TRBJ2-2,TRBD2,CASSGLDREAGELFF,TGTGCCAGCAGCGGCCTCGACCGGGAGGCCGGGGAGCTGTTTTTT
TRBV5-6,NA,TRBJ2-4,NA,CASSRLSYNEQYF,TGTGCCAGCAGCAGACTAAGCTACAATGAGCAGTACTTC
TRBV10-3,many,TRBJ2-7,NA,CAISEGPGYEQYF,TGTGCCATCAGTGAGGGGCCAGGTTACGAGCAGTACTTC
TRBV6-1,many,TRBJ1-1,NA,CASRGMGTEAFF,TGTGCCAGCAGGGGGATGGGCACTGAAGCTTTCTTT
TRBV12-3/TRBV12-4,NA,TRBJ2-1,NA,CASTAKRGGGQETQFF,TGTGCCAGTACTGCGAAAAGAGGAGGGGGCCAAGAGACCCAGTTCTTC
TRBV7-2,once,TRBJ1-1,TRBD1,CASSKTGTGLVNTEAFF,TGTGCCAGCAGCAAAACTGGGACAGGGCTTGTGAACACTGAAGCTTTCTTT
TRBV6-1,NA,TRBJ1-3,TRBD1,CASSPLGQGVTGNTIYF,TGTGCCAGCAGTCCCCTCGGTCAGGGGGTGACTGGAAACACCATATATTTT
TRBV7-2,NA,TRBJ1-6,NA,CASSFGLAAGGETQHF,TGTGCCAGCAGTTTCGGACTAGCGGCGGGCGGCGAGACCCAGCACTTT
TRBV6-1,NA,TRBJ2-1,TRBD2,CASSRLAGTNEQFF,TGTGCCAGCAGCCGACTAGCGGGGACCAATGAGCAGTTCTTC
TRBV6-5,NA,TRBJ2-4,TRBD2,CASSEILTSGYNEQYF,TGTGCCAGCAGTGAAATTCTAACTAGCGGTTACAATGAGCAGTACTTC
TRBV6-1,medium-sized,TRBJ2-7,NA,CASSEGGRYEQYF,TGTGCCAGCAGTGAAGGTGGCAGGTACGAGCAGTACTTC
TRBV6-1,many,TRBJ1-1,NA,CASKDTGRNTEAFF,TGTGCCAGCAAGGACACAGGACGGAACACTGAAGCTTTCTTT
TRBV6-1,medium-sized,TRBJ2-7,NA,CASSSPRRTRYEQYF,TGTGCCAGCAGTTCCCCTCGCAGGACACGGTACGAGCAGTACTTC
TRBV6-6,medium-sized,TRBJ2-7,TRBD2,CASSYSSGGAHEQYF,TGTGCCAGCAGTTACTCCAGCGGGGGGGCCCATGAGCAGTACTTC
TRBV11-2,NA,TRBJ1-1,NA,CASSRKQGAEAFF,TGTGCCAGCAGCAGAAAACAGGGTGCTGAAGCTTTCTTT
TRBV10-1,few,TRBJ2-1,TRBD2,CASSSPGLAGGSYNEQFF,TGCGCCAGCAGTAGCCCCGGACTAGCGGGAGGCTCCTACAATGAGCAGTTCTTC
TRBV5-3,NA,TRBJ2-7,TRBD2,CASSLVGLGSYEQYF,TGTGCCAGCAGCTTGGTGGGACTAGGCTCCTACGAGCAGTACTTC
TRBV7-2,NA,TRBJ2-1,NA,CASSLKGAMGGANEQFF,TGTGCCAGCAGCTTAAAGGGAGCTATGGGGGGGGCCAATGAGCAGTTCTTC
TRBV6-1,many,TRBJ2-1,TRBD2,CASKSLAGGPGEQFF,TGTGCCAGCAAATCACTAGCGGGAGGGCCGGGTGAGCAGTTCTTC
TRBV7-6,few,TRBJ2-1,NA,CASSLRTAMRETQFF,TGTGCCAGCAGCTTACGGACAGCGATGAGAGAGACCCAGTTCTTC
TRBV7-2,NA,TRBJ2-1,NA,CASSLAPWQGKRGLAKNIQFF,TGTGCCAGCAGCTTGGCCCCATGGCAGGGAAAGAGGGGTTTAGCCAAAAACATTCAGTTCTTC
TRBV6-5,NA,TRBJ2-7,NA,CASSYRDVRTYEQYF,TGTGCCAGCAGTTACCGGGACGTGCGAACCTACGAGCAGTACTTC
TRBV6-8,NA,TRBJ1-1,NA,CASRNIDRNTEAFF,TGTGCCAGCAGGAACATCGATAGGAACACTGAAGCTTTCTTT
TRBV6-6,NA,TRBJ2-3,TRBD2,CASSDQPSGGLTDTQYF,TGTGCCAGCAGTGACCAACCCAGCGGGGGCCTCACAGATACGCAGTATTTT
TRBV7-3,NA,TRBJ2-5,NA,CASSFSYQETQYF,TGTGCCAGCAGCTTCTCCTACCAAGAGACCCAGTACTTC
TRBV7-2,many,TRBJ2-5,NA,CASSTWTAETQYF,TGTGCCAGCAGCACCTGGACAGCAGAGACCCAGTACTTC
TRBV7-3,NA,TRBJ2-5,TRBD2,CASSSTSLETQYF,TGTGCCAGCAGCTCGACTAGCCTGGAGACCCAGTACTTC
TRBV27,few,TRBJ2-7,NA,CASSNRGGEQYF,TGTGCCAGCAGCAACAGGGGAGGAGAGCAGTACTTC
TRBV7-8,NA,TRBJ1-6,TRBD1,CASSGQGARGSPLHF,TGTGCCAGTTCGGGACAGGGGGCCAGAGGGTCACCCCTCCACTTT
TRBV6-1,large,TRBJ2-1,NA,CASSEREQETQFF,TGTGCCAGCAGTGAACGGGAGCAAGAGACCCAGTTCTTC
TRBV6-1,few,TRBJ1-5,NA,CASTKAGRNQPQHF,TGTGCCAGCACCAAGGCCGGACGCAATCAGCCCCAGCATTTT
TRBV7-2,NA,TRBJ1-2,NA,CASSSQGYGYTF,TGTGCCAGCAGCTCCCAGGGTTATGGCTACACCTTC
TRBV12-3/TRBV12-4,NA,TRBJ2-4,TRBD2,CASTAPGGFINEQYF,TGTGCCAGCACCGCGCCCGGGGGGTTTATTAATGAGCAGTACTTC
TRBV6-1,medium-sized,TRBJ2-7,NA,CASKDQALGPVEQYF,TGTGCCAGTAAAGACCAAGCCCTCGGACCGGTGGAGCAGTACTTC
TRBV12-3/TRBV12-4,many,TRBJ2-6,TRBD1,CASRGQGRGANVLTF,TGTGCCAGCAGGGGACAGGGGAGGGGGGCCAACGTCCTGACTTTC
TRBV5-3,NA,TRBJ2-7,TRBD1,CASSSPGQGVYEQYF,TGTGCCAGCAGCTCGCCGGGACAGGGTGTCTACGAGCAGTACTTC